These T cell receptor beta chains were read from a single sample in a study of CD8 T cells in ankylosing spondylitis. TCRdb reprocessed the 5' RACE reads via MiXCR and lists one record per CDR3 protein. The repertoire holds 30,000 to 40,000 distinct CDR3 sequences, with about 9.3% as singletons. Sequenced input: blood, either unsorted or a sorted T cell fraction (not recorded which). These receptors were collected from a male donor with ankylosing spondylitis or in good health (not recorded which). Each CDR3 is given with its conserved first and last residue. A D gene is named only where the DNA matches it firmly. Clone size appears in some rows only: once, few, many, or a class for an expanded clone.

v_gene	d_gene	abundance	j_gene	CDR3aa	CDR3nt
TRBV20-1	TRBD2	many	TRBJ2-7	CCARGTSGRARHEQYF	TGCTGTGCTAGGGGGACTAGCGGGAGGGCCCGGCACGAGCAGTACTTC
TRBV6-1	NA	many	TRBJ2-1	CASSPGWTLGEQFF	TGTGCCAGCAGTCCGGGGTGGACCCTTGGAGAGCAGTTCTTC
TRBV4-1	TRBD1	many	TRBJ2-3	CASSKMKGTVGPDTQYF	TGCGCCAGCAGTAAGATGAAGGGGACAGTGGGACCAGATACGCAGTATTTT
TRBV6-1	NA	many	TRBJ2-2	CASSPRALGTGELFF	TGTGCCAGCAGCCCTCGGGCCCTTGGCACCGGGGAGCTGTTTTTT
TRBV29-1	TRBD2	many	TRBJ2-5	CSAPGLAGLGETQYF	TGCAGCGCCCCTGGACTAGCGGGACTCGGAGAGACCCAGTACTTC
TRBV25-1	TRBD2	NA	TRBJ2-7	CASSSGRGWAYEQYF	TGTGCCAGCAGCTCGGGGAGGGGATGGGCCTACGAGCAGTACTTC
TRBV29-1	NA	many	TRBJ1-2	CSVVVGGVGGYTF	TGCAGCGTTGTTGTGGGGGGGGTCGGAGGCTACACCTTC
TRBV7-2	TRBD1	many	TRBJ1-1	CASRGTGAEAFF	TGTGCCAGCAGGGGGACAGGGGCTGAAGCTTTCTTT
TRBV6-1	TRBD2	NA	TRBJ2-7	CASTRAGADYEQYF	TGTGCCAGCACCCGAGCGGGAGCCGACTACGAGCAGTACTTC
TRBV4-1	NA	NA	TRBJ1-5	CASSQDYSQGANQPQHF	TGCGCCAGCAGCCAAGATTACTCCCAAGGTGCCAATCAGCCCCAGCATTTT
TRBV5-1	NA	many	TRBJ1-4	CASRPTGTGNEKLFF	TGCGCCAGCAGACCCACAGGGACTGGTAATGAAAAACTGTTTTTT
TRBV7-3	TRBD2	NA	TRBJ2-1	CASSLKSGTPFVSGRLDEQFF	TGTGCCAGCAGCTTAAAATCCGGGACCCCCTTTGTTAGCGGGAGGTTGGATGAGCAGTTCTTC
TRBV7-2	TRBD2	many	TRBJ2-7	CASSLALAVAYEQYF	TGTGCCAGCAGCTTAGCCCTAGCGGTAGCCTACGAGCAGTACTTC
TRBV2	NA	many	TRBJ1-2	CASTKEVGYYGYTF	TGTGCCAGCACTAAAGAAGTAGGGTACTATGGCTACACCTTC
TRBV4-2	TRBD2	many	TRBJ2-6	CASTKGLAYTRGSGANVLTF	TGTGCCAGCACCAAAGGACTAGCGTACACCAGAGGATCTGGGGCCAACGTCCTGACTTTC
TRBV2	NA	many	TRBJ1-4	CASSSKGLANEKLFF	TGTGCCAGCAGTTCTAAAGGGTTGGCTAATGAAAAACTGTTTTTT
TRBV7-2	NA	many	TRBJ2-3	CASNPSAGSTDTQYF	TGTGCCAGCAACCCGTCGGCAGGGAGCACAGATACGCAGTATTTT
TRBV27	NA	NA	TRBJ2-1	CASSYSGKGNEQFF	TGTGCCAGCAGCTATAGCGGTAAGGGCAATGAGCAGTTCTTC
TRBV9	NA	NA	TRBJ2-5	CASSVAGGSETQYF	TGTGCCAGCAGCGTAGCGGGGGGCAGCGAGACCCAGTACTTC
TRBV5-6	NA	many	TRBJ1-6	CASSFQGLSPLHF	TGTGCCAGCAGTTTTCAAGGACTGTCACCCCTCCACTTT
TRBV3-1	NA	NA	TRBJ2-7	CASSQGSGPIYEQYF	TGTGCCAGCAGCCAAGGATCGGGGCCCATATACGAGCAGTACTTC
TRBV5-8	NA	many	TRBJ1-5	CASSLTGGPNQPQHF	TGTGCCAGCAGCTTAACCGGGGGGCCGAATCAGCCCCAGCATTTT
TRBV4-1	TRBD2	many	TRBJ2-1	CASSLRASGGDEQFF	TGCGCCAGCAGCCTCCGGGCTAGCGGTGGCGATGAGCAGTTCTTC
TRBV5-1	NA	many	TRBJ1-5	CARPQDSNQPQHF	TGCGCCAGGCCTCAGGATAGCAATCAGCCCCAGCATTTT
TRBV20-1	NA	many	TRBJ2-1	CSARSLLSYNEQFF	TGCAGTGCTAGGTCCCTATTGTCTTACAATGAGCAGTTCTTC
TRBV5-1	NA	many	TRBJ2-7	CASSLGPEVGQYF	TGCGCCAGCAGCTTGGGGCCCGAGGTAGGGCAGTACTTC
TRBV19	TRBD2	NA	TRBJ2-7	CASGSVAGPYEQYF	TGTGCCAGTGGATCGGTAGCGGGACCCTACGAGCAGTACTTC
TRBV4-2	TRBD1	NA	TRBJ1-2	CASSQDKQGFYGYTF	TGTGCCAGCAGCCAAGACAAACAGGGGTTCTATGGCTACACCTTC
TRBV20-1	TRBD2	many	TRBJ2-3	CSALAGGSTDTQYF	TGCAGTGCCTTAGCGGGAGGTAGCACAGATACGCAGTATTTT
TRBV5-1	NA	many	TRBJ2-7	CASSLEGGLHEQYF	TGCGCCAGCAGCTTGGAAGGGGGTCTCCACGAGCAGTACTTC
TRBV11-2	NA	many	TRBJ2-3	CASSLVTGVSTDTQYF	TGTGCCAGCAGCTTAGTAACCGGGGTGAGCACAGATACGCAGTATTTT
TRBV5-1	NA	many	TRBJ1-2	CASSLLRVDGYTF	TGCGCCAGCAGCTTGCTCAGGGTCGATGGCTACACCTTC
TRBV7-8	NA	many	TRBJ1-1	CASSESQTAEAFF	TGTGCCAGCAGCGAGTCCCAGACCGCTGAAGCTTTCTTT
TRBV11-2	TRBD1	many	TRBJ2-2	CASSPHPGQGANGELFF	TGTGCCAGCAGCCCCCACCCGGGACAGGGGGCTAACGGGGAGCTGTTTTTT
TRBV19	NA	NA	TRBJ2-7	CASSPIGTISYEQYF	TGTGCCAGTAGCCCCATAGGTACCATCTCCTACGAGCAGTACTTC
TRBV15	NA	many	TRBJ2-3	CATSLGGARLTDTQYF	TGTGCCACCAGCTTAGGCGGAGCGAGACTCACAGATACGCAGTATTTT